The rows below give T cell receptor beta chains drawn from one sample of a study of identical twins. TCRdb reanalysed the 5' RACE reads using MiXCR and keeps one entry per CDR3 protein. This table has about 470,000 distinct CDR3 sequences, 20% to 30% appearing once. Separately, the same data were catalogued under a study of T cells expressing NK-cell markers.

Input material: CD4+ T cells sorted from blood. The receptors here all came from a woman aged 18-29 years in good health. Both conserved end residues are part of each CDR3. Fields, in order: V gene, J gene, CDR3 protein.

v_call: TRBV18
j_call: TRBJ2-7
cdr3_aa: CASSPWTDTYEQYF

v_call: TRBV28
j_call: TRBJ2-7
cdr3_aa: CASSLGGAATGEQYF

v_call: TRBV3-1
j_call: TRBJ1-1
cdr3_aa: CASSPVVGDAFRAFF

v_call: TRBV7-2
j_call: TRBJ2-7
cdr3_aa: CASSLKRSASSYEQYF

v_call: TRBV20-1
j_call: TRBJ2-7
cdr3_aa: CSASDRGLYEQYF

v_call: TRBV27
j_call: TRBJ2-3
cdr3_aa: CASSFSLRGTTTSTDTQYF

v_call: TRBV10-3
j_call: TRBJ1-5
cdr3_aa: CAISGGKGNQPQHF

v_call: TRBV7-9
j_call: TRBJ2-2
cdr3_aa: CASSALAGVNGELFF

v_call: TRBV20-1
j_call: TRBJ2-7
cdr3_aa: CSAPNGGYEQYF

v_call: TRBV11-2
j_call: TRBJ1-4
cdr3_aa: CASSTPTLRHEKLFF

v_call: TRBV12-3/TRBV12-4
j_call: TRBJ1-5
cdr3_aa: CASSFFPNQPQHF

v_call: TRBV29-1
j_call: TRBJ2-3
cdr3_aa: CSVKGEREGNTQYF

v_call: TRBV7-2
j_call: TRBJ2-1
cdr3_aa: CASSLIPSVMRSNEQFF

v_call: TRBV7-9
j_call: TRBJ2-7
cdr3_aa: CASSSPSTAPYEQYF

v_call: TRBV5-1
j_call: TRBJ2-3
cdr3_aa: CASSRQALGDTQYF

v_call: TRBV2
j_call: TRBJ2-7
cdr3_aa: CASSERPEQYF

v_call: TRBV6-5
j_call: TRBJ2-2
cdr3_aa: CASSYPGSPAGELFF

v_call: TRBV29-1
j_call: TRBJ2-3
cdr3_aa: CSVEAGLGIDTQYF

v_call: TRBV12-3/TRBV12-4
j_call: TRBJ1-1
cdr3_aa: CAGRQTGGNTEAFF

v_call: TRBV5-1
j_call: TRBJ2-2
cdr3_aa: CASSLWGRQGLTGELFF

v_call: TRBV4-2
j_call: TRBJ2-6
cdr3_aa: CASSPDRLISGANVLTF

v_call: TRBV5-1
j_call: TRBJ2-7
cdr3_aa: CASSVGAYEQYF

v_call: TRBV15
j_call: TRBJ1-1
cdr3_aa: CATSLPGAVVEAFF

v_call: TRBV24-1
j_call: TRBJ2-2
cdr3_aa: CATSDSGLPNTGELFF

v_call: TRBV7-9
j_call: TRBJ2-5
cdr3_aa: CASSRQGLETQYF

v_call: TRBV7-9
j_call: TRBJ1-5
cdr3_aa: CASSFGQINQPQHF

v_call: TRBV27
j_call: TRBJ2-3
cdr3_aa: CASSLTGPSTDTQYF

v_call: TRBV10-3
j_call: TRBJ1-2
cdr3_aa: CAIRGAAPAGYTF

v_call: TRBV27
j_call: TRBJ2-7
cdr3_aa: CASSLGRERGYEQYF

v_call: TRBV9
j_call: TRBJ2-3
cdr3_aa: CASSPQTSDTQYF

v_call: TRBV18
j_call: TRBJ2-6
cdr3_aa: CASSPQHSLSGANVLTF

v_call: TRBV3-1
j_call: TRBJ2-7
cdr3_aa: CASSQDRGRLYEQYF